These T cell receptor beta chains were read from a single sample in a study of vaccination and CD4 T cells after COVID-19. Antigen specificity for these receptors is unknown. TCRdb recomputed calls from the PCR reads with MiXCR, one row per CDR3 protein. The table includes around 25,000 distinct CDR3 sequences, approximately 28% detected once. The sample consisted of CD4+ T cells from blood, cultured in vitro, taken about 7 months after SARS-CoV-2 vaccination. These receptors came from a human donor who had recovered from COVID-19. CDR3s include the opening cysteine and the closing phenylalanine or tryptophan. A D gene is named only where the DNA matches it firmly. The listing skips clone size in some rows; elsewhere it reads once, few, many or a size class.

.	TRBJ2-7	17	few	TRBV6-1	CASNFLPAGSQSYEQYF	TGTGCCAGCAACTTTTTGCCCGCGGGTTCCCAATCCTACGAGCAGTACTTC
TRBD1	TRBJ2-7	14	few	TRBV20-1	CSARVGGRGLEQYF	TGCAGTGCTAGAGTTGGGGGCAGGGGGCTCGAGCAGTACTTC
.	TRBJ2-7	12	.	TRBV7-9	CASSLSSYEQYF	TGTGCCAGCAGCTTATCATCCTACGAGCAGTACTTC
TRBD1	TRBJ1-1	16	.	TRBV4-2	CASSQVPLTGGAEAFF	TGTGCCAGCAGCCAAGTTCCGCTAACAGGGGGAGCTGAAGCTTTCTTT
TRBD2	TRBJ2-5	15	.	TRBV24-1	CATSDMGTSKETQYF	TGTGCCACCAGTGATATGGGGACTAGCAAAGAGACCCAGTACTTC
.	TRBJ2-5	15	.	TRBV25-1	CASKNGVGVWETQYF	TGTGCCAGCAAGAACGGTGTGGGAGTTTGGGAGACCCAGTACTTC
TRBD1	TRBJ1-2	13	.	TRBV6-2/TRBV6-3	CASRMTGEYGYTF	TGTGCCAGCAGGATGACAGGGGAATATGGCTACACCTTC
TRBD1	TRBJ1-2	15	.	TRBV7-2	CASSLPPGQTYGYTF	TGTGCCAGCAGCTTGCCTCCGGGACAGACATATGGCTACACCTTC
TRBD1	TRBJ2-3	12	.	TRBV29-1	CSVRQGADTQYF	TGCAGCGTTCGACAGGGGGCTGATACGCAGTATTTT
.	TRBJ2-5	13	.	TRBV6-1	CASRQGGQETQYF	TGTGCCAGTCGGCAGGGCGGCCAAGAGACCCAGTACTTC
TRBD1	TRBJ2-5	14	.	TRBV2	CASSKGQGRETQYF	TGTGCCAGCAGTAAAGGACAGGGACGGGAGACCCAGTACTTC
.	TRBJ1-2	12	.	TRBV11-3	CASSAGGYGYTF	TGTGCCAGCAGCGCTGGGGGCTATGGCTACACCTTC
TRBD2	TRBJ2-7	19	few	TRBV7-3	CASSLERAGTSGSSYEQYF	TGTGCCAGCAGCTTAGAACGAGCCGGGACTAGCGGTAGCTCCTACGAGCAGTACTTC
.	TRBJ2-7	14	.	TRBV5-4	CASSLNSDSYEQYF	TGTGCCAGCAGCTTGAATAGCGACTCCTACGAGCAGTACTTC
TRBD1	TRBJ2-7	12	.	TRBV27	CASRTGIYEQYF	TGTGCCAGCAGGACAGGGATCTACGAGCAGTACTTC
.	TRBJ1-1	13	.	TRBV28	CASSLSQVGEAFF	TGTGCCAGCAGCTTATCCCAAGTGGGGGAAGCTTTCTTT
TRBD2	TRBJ2-5	14	.	TRBV10-3	CAISDSGNPETQYF	TGTGCCATCAGTGATAGCGGGAATCCAGAGACCCAGTACTTC
.	TRBJ2-1	12	.	TRBV6-2/TRBV6-3	CASSYSKLALIF	TGTGCCAGCAGTTACTCGAAACTAGCTTTGATCTTC
.	TRBJ2-4	13	once	TRBV4-1	CASSLRTNGAQYF	TGCGCCAGCAGCCTCCGGACCAACGGGGCTCAGTACTTC
TRBD2	TRBJ2-1	16	few	TRBV24-1	CATSAALAGQNNEQFF	TGTGCCACCAGTGCCGCGCTAGCGGGACAAAACAATGAGCAGTTCTTC
TRBD2	TRBJ2-7	19	.	TRBV28	CASSHLPGLAAQPTYEQYF	TGTGCCAGCAGTCACCTACCGGGACTAGCGGCCCAACCGACCTACGAGCAGTACTTC
.	TRBJ1-6	17	.	TRBV4-2	CASSQGSSSSYNSPLHF	TGTGCCAGCAGCCAAGGATCTAGTAGCTCCTATAATTCACCCCTCCACTTT
.	TRBJ2-7	14	few	TRBV7-9	CASSFGGTLVEQYF	TGTGCCAGCAGCTTCGGCGGGACTCTCGTCGAGCAGTACTTC
TRBD1	TRBJ2-1	13	.	TRBV7-9	CASSLSGTGEQFF	TGTGCCAGCAGCTTATCCGGGACAGGGGAGCAGTTCTTC
TRBD1	TRBJ2-7	13	.	TRBV24-1	CATSDSTGYEQYF	TGTGCCACCAGTGATTCGACAGGGTACGAGCAGTACTTC
.	TRBJ2-7	14	.	TRBV15	CATSIRDGNYEQYF	TGTGCCACCAGCATACGGGACGGAAACTACGAGCAGTACTTC
.	TRBJ2-5	14	medium-sized	TRBV7-9	CASSLGGGQETQYF	TGTGCCAGCAGCTTAGGAGGCGGGCAAGAGACCCAGTACTTC
.	TRBJ2-1	12	.	TRBV18	CASSPKRNEQFF	TGTGCCAGCTCACCAAAGAGGAATGAGCAGTTCTTC
.	TRBJ2-5	15	.	TRBV20-1	CSARAQQGWLETQYF	TGCAGTGCTAGGGCACAACAGGGATGGTTAGAGACCCAGTACTTC
.	TRBJ1-1	13	.	TRBV5-8	CATQRRENTEAFF	TGTGCAACTCAGCGGAGGGAGAACACTGAAGCTTTCTTT
TRBD1	TRBJ1-2	14	few	TRBV27	CASTMRQGAYGYTF	TGTGCCAGCACCATGCGACAGGGGGCGTATGGCTACACCTTC
.	TRBJ2-5	14	.	TRBV29-1	CSVEGRLATETQYF	TGCAGCGTTGAAGGCCGTTTAGCCACAGAGACCCAGTACTTC
.	TRBJ2-7	15	.	TRBV2	CASSVGRTSSYGQYF	TGTGCCAGCAGTGTCGGACGGACCTCTTCCTACGGGCAGTACTTC
TRBD1	TRBJ1-6	16	few	TRBV20-1	CSARTTGGGYNSPLHF	TGCAGTGCTAGGACCACAGGGGGCGGCTATAATTCACCCCTCCACTTT
TRBD1	TRBJ1-2	14	once	TRBV5-4	CASSGWTGSYGYTF	TGTGCCAGCAGCGGGTGGACAGGGTCCTATGGCTACACCTTC
.	TRBJ2-3	14	medium-sized	TRBV29-1	CSVRLGAETDTQYF	TGCAGCGTTCGCTTGGGGGCCGAAACAGATACGCAGTATTTT
.	TRBJ1-2	11	.	TRBV29-1	CSVGTMGGYTF	TGCAGCGTTGGGACGATGGGTGGCTACACCTTC
.	TRBJ2-1	13	.	TRBV19	CASSMPPGDEQFF	TGTGCCAGTAGTATGCCCCCGGGAGATGAGCAGTTCTTC
.	TRBJ2-3	14	.	TRBV6-1	CASRTLVGKDTQYF	TGTGCCAGCAGGACTCTCGTAGGGAAAGATACGCAGTATTTT
.	TRBJ1-1	12	few	TRBV28	CASSLTFTEAFF	TGTGCCAGCAGTCTAACGTTCACTGAAGCTTTCTTT
.	TRBJ1-1	13	few	TRBV6-1	CASRPQKNTEAFF	TGTGCCAGCAGACCACAGAAGAACACTGAAGCTTTCTTT